This T cell receptor beta chain is from a study of shared clonotypes between healthy human individuals. Germline loops: CDR1 MNHNS, CDR2 SASEGT. V shed 1 base and J shed 2 bases, with 15 bases lying between them. The CDR3 spans 16 residues. The assay was run at deep level. Profiling relied on immunoSEQ multiplex PCR, and the TCRdb table lists in-frame clones only, not all of them. Of around 2.1 million clones listed, approximately 94% are singletons. In the naive CD8 group, cells lacked CD45RO and were positively selected for CCR7, so terminally differentiated effector memory CD45RA+ cells were left out. The donors, all of them Caucasian adults, lived in Nashville, Tennessee.

The material sequenced was naive CD8+ T cells from PBMCs. The V gene is TRBV6-1, the J gene TRBJ2-7, with D uncertain. The TCR sequence derives from a man between 18 and 29 years old in good health. Some clones in this sample may be carry-over from other donors' samples. Here the CDR3 reads CASSEVLGRSPYEQYF. For the CDR3, the DNA is TGTGCCAGCAGTGAAGTATTAGGACGGAGCCCCTACGAGCAGTACTTC.